The next 4 T cell receptor beta chains were all read from a single sample in a study of T-cell reconstitution after alpha-beta-depleted transplantation in children. Preparation of the TCRbeta library involved a method that used unique molecular identifiers. Each CDR3 protein gets one entry after TCRdb re-called the PCR reads with MiXCR. The sample records around 680,000 distinct CDR3 sequences, around 16% being singletons. This material consisted of PBMCs from the stem cell graft donor, taken from the stem cell graft. Receptors originate from a human donor who donated a stem cell graft to a child with acute myeloid leukemia.

This clonotype was counted a few times. The CDR3 loop is CASSHPGTDGYTF. For the CDR3, the DNA is TGTGCCAGCTCACACCCCGGGACAGATGGCTACACCTTC. V is TRBV18 and J is TRBJ1-2, with 7 bases lining up with TRBD1. Losses at the gene ends were 4 bases for V and 6 bases for J; bases not matched to a gene: 5. This CDR3 has 13 amino acids. The germline V gene encodes CDR1 KGHSH and CDR2 LQKENI.

CDR3 DNA sequence: TGCAGTGCGAGGACAGGACTAGACAAAAACATTCAGTACTTC. Its translation is CSARTGLDKNIQYF. This rearrangement joins TRBV20-1 to TRBJ2-4; D assignment may be TRBD1 or TRBD2 (7 bases each). CDR1 is DFQATT, CDR2 SNEGSKA, per germline (reference sequence). V was trimmed by 6 bases and J by 3 bases, leaving 15 bases between them. The CDR3 spans 14 residues.

In this sample, this clonotype turned up a few times. The chain joins TRBV20-1 to TRBJ1-2; no clear D. This CDR3 has 10 amino acids. The V end lost 4 bases, the J end lost 8 bases, and 8 bases lay between the germline ends. Germline lookup yields CDR1 DFQATT and CDR2 SNEGSKA (reference sequence). In DNA form, the CDR3 reads TGCAGTGCTACCCCTCCGGGCTACACCTTC. It yields the protein CSATPPGYTF.

This clonotype was recorded at least ten times. The chain is built from TRBV5-6 and TRBJ2-2, with D tentatively TRBD1 (6 bases). From germline, CDR1 is SGHDT and CDR2 YYEEEE. The ends were cut back, 0 bases at V and 5 bases at J, with 14 bases in the middle. This CDR3 contains 16 residues. The CDR3 bases are TGTGCCAGCAGCTTGGCCAACAGGGTGGATACCGGGGAGCTGTTTTTT. Its translation: CASSLANRVDTGELFF.